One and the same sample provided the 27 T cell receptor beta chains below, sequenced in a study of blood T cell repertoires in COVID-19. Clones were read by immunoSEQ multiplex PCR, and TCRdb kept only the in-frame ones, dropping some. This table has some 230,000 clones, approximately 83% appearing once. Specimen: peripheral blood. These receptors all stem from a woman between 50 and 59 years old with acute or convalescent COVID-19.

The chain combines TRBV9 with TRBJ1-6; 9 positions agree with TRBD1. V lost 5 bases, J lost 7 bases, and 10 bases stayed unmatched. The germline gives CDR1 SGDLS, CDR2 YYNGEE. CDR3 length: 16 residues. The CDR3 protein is CASRSGTGLENSPLHF. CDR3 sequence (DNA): TGTGCCAGCAGGTCGGGGACAGGGCTCGAAAATTCACCCCTCCACTTT.

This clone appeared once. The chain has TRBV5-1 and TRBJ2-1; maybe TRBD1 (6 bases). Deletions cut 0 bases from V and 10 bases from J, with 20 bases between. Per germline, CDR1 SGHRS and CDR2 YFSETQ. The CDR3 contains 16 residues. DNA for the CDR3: TGCGCCAGCAGCTTGGGTTCTTTCTCAGGGGCGGGCGAGCAGTTCTTC. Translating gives CASSLGSFSGAGEQFF. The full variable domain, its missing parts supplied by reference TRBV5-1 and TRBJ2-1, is KAGVTQTPRYLIKTRGQQVTLSCSPISGHRSVSWYQQTPGQGLQFLFEYFSETQRNKGNFPGRFSGRQFSNSRSEMNVSTLELGDSALYLCASSLGSFSGAGEQFFGPGTRLTVL.

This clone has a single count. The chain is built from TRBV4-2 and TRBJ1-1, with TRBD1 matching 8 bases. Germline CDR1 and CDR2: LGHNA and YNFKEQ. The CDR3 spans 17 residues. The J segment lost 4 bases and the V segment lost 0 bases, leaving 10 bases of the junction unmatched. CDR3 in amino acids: CASSQDPAGGFSTEAFF. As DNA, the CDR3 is TGTGCCAGCAGCCAAGACCCAGCAGGGGGCTTTAGCACTGAAGCTTTCTTT.

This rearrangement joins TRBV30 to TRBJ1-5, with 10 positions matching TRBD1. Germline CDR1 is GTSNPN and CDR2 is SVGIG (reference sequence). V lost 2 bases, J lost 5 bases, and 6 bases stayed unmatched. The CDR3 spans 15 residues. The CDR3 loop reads CAWSTGTGAYQPQHF. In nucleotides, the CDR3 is TGTGCCTGGAGTACGGGGACAGGGGCTTATCAGCCCCAGCATTTT.

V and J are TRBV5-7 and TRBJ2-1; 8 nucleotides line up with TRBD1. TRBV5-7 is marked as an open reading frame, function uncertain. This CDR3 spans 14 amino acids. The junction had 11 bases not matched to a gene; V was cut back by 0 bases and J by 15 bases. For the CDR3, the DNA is TGTGCCAGCAGCTTGGCGGTCTTTGGACAGGGACTGTTCTTC. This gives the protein CASSLAVFGQGLFF.

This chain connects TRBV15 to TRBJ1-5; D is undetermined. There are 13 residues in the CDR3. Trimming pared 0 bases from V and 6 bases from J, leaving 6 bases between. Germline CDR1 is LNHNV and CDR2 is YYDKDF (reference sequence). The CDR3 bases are TGTGCCACCAGCAGAGATTCTTTTCAGCCCCAGCATTTT. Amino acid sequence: CATSRDSFQPQHF. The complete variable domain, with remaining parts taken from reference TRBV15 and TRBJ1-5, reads DAMVIQNPRYQVTQFGKPVTLSCSQTLNHNVMYWYQQKSSQAPKLLFHYYDKDFNNEADTPDNFQSRRPNTSFCFLDIRSPGLGDTAMYLCATSRDSFQPQHFGDGTRLSIL.

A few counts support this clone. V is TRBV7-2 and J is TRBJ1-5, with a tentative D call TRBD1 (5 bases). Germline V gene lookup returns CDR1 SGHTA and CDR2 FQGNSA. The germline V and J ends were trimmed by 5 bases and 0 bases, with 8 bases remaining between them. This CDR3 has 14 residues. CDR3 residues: CASSPGVSNQPQHF. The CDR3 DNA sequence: TGTGCCAGCAGCCCGGGGGTTAGCAATCAGCCCCAGCATTTT.

Here the CDR3 reads CASSPLLDNEQFF. Here the CDR3 DNA reads TGCGCCAGCAGCCCGCTACTAGACAATGAGCAGTTCTTC. The gene calls are TRBV4-1 and TRBJ2-1; perhaps TRBD2 as D (5 bases). The CDR3 consists of 13 residues. Germline CDR1 is MGHRA and CDR2 is YSYEKL. Trimming cost V 4 bases and J 5 bases, with 9 bases left between them.

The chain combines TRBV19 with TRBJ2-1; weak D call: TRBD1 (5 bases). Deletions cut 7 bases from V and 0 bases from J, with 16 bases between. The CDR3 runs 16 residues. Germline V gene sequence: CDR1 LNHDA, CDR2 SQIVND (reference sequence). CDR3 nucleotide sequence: TGTGCCAGTACTCCGACAGTTCTGAACTCCTACAATGAGCAGTTCTTC. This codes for CASTPTVLNSYNEQFF.

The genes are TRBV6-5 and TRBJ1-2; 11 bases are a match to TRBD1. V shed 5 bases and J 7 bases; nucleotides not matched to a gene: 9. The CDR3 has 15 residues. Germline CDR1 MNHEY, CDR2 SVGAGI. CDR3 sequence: CASSRSGQGAAGYTF. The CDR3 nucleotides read TGTGCCAGCAGTCGTTCCGGACAGGGGGCAGCTGGCTACACCTTC.

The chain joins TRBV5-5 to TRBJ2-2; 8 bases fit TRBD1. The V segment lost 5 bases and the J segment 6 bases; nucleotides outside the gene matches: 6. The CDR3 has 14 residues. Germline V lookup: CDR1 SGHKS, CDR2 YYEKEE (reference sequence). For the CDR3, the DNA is TGTGCCAGCAGGGTGACAGGGGAGGCCGGGGAGCTGTTTTTT. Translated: CASRVTGEAGELFF.

The chain's CDR3 is CASSQESTEYNYGYTF. The CDR3 nucleotides are TGTGCCAGCAGCCAAGAAAGTACTGAATATAACTATGGCTACACCTTC. The J gene is TRBJ1-2, the V gene TRBV4-2; no definite D call. V lost 0 bases and J lost 1, with 12 bases in between. Germline assignment: CDR1 LGHNA and CDR2 YNFKEQ. This CDR3 spans 16 amino acids.

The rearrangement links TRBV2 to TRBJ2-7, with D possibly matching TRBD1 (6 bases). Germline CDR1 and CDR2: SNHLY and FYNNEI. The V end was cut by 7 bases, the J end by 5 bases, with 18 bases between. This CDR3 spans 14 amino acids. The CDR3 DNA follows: TGTGCCAGCACCGATTGGGGCAGGGGCCACGAGCAGTACTTC. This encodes CASTDWGRGHEQYF.

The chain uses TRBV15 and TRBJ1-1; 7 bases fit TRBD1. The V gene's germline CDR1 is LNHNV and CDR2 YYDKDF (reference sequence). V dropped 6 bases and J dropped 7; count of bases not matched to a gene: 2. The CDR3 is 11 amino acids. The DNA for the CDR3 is TGTGCCACCAGTGGGGACAGTGAAGCTTTCTTT. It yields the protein CATSGDSEAFF.

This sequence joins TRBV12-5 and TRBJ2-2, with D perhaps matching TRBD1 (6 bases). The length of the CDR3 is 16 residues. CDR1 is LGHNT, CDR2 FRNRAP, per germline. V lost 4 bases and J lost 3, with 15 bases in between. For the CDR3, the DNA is TGTGCTAGTGGTTCGTTCCGGACAGCCTACACCGGGGAGCTGTTTTTT. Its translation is CASGSFRTAYTGELFF.

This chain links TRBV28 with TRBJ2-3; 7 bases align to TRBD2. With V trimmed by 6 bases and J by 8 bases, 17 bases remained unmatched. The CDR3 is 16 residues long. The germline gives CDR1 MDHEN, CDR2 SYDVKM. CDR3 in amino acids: CASRSPGRGISGTQYF. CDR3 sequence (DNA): TGTGCCAGCAGGTCGCCGGGGCGGGGGATATCTGGTACGCAGTATTTT.

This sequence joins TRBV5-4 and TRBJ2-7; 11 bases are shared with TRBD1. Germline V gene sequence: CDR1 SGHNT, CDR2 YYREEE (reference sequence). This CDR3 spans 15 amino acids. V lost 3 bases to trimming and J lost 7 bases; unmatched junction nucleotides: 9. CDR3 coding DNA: TGTGCCAGCAGCTCGAACGGACAGGGGGCTGGTGAGCAGTACTTC. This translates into CASSSNGQGAGEQYF. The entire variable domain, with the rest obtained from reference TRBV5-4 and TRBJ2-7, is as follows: ETGVTQSPTHLIKTRGQQVTLRCSSQSGHNTVSWYQQALGQGPQFIFQYYREEENGRGNFPPRFSGLQFPNYSSELNVNALELDDSALYLCASSSNGQGAGEQYFGPGTRLTVT.

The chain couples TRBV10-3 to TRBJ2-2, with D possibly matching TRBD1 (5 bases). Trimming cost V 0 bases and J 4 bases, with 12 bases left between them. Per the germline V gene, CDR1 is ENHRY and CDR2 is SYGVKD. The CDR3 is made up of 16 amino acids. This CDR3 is CAISESWQGSTGELFF. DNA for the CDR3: TGTGCCATCAGTGAGTCGTGGCAGGGTAGCACCGGGGAGCTGTTTTTT.

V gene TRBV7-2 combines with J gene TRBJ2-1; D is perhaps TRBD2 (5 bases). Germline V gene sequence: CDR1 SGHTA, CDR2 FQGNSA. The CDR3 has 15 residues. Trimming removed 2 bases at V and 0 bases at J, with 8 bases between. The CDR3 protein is CASSLIEGSYNEQFF. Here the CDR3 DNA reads TGTGCCAGCAGCTTAATAGAGGGCTCCTACAATGAGCAGTTCTTC.

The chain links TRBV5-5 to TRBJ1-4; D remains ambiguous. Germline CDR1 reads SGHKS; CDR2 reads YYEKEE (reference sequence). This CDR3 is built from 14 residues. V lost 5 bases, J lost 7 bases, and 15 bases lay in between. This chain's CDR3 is CASRRPGKAEKLFF. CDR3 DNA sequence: TGTGCCAGCAGGCGGCCGGGAAAGGCTGAAAAACTGTTTTTT. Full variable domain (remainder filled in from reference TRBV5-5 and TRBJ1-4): DAGVTQSPTHLIKTRGQQVTLRCSPISGHKSVSWYQQVLGQGPQFIFQYYEKEERGRGNFPDRFSARQFPNYSSELNVNALLLGDSALYLCASRRPGKAEKLFFGSGTQLSVL.

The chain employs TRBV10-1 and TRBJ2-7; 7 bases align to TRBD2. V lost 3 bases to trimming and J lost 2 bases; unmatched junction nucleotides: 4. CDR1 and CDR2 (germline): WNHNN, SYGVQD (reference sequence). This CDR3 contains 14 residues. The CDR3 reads CASSERLAAYEQYF. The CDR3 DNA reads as TGCGCCAGCAGTGAAAGACTAGCCGCCTACGAGCAGTACTTC.

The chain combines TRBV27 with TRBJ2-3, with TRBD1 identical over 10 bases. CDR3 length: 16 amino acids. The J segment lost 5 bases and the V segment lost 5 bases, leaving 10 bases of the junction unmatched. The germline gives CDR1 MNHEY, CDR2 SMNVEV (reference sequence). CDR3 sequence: CASSPGTGVWGDTQYF. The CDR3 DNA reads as TGTGCCAGCAGTCCAGGGACAGGGGTCTGGGGAGATACGCAGTATTTT.

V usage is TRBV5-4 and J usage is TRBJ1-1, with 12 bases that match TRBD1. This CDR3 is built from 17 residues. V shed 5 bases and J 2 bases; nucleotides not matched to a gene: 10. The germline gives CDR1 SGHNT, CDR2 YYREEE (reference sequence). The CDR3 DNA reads TGTGCCAGCAGTAAGGGACAGGGGGCTGGAGAAAACACTGAAGCTTTCTTT. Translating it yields CASSKGQGAGENTEAFF.

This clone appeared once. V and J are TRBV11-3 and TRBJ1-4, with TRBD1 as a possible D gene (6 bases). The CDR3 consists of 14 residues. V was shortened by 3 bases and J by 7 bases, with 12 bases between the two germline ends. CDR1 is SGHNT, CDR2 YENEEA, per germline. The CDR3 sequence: CASSLGHHSEKLFF. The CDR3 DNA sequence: TGTGCCAGCAGCTTGGGACACCACAGTGAAAAACTGTTTTTT.

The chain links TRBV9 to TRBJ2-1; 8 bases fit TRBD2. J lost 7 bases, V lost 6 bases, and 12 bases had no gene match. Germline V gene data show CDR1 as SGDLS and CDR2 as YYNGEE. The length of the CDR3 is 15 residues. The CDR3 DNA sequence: TGTGCCAGCAACCGGCTAGCGGGCATGGGTAATGAGCAGTTCTTC. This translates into CASNRLAGMGNEQFF.

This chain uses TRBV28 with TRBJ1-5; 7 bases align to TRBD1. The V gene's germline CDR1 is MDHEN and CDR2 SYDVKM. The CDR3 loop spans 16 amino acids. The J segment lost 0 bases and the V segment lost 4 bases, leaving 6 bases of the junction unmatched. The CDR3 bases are TGTGCCAGCAGTTGGGGACAGCCCTATAGCAATCAGCCCCAGCATTTT. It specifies CASSWGQPYSNQPQHF. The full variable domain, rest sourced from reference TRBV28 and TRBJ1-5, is DVKVTQSSRYLVKRTGEKVFLECVQDMDHENMFWYRQDPGLGLRLIYFSYDVKMKEKGDIPEGYSVSREKKERFSLILESASTNQTSMYLCASSWGQPYSNQPQHFGDGTRLSIL.

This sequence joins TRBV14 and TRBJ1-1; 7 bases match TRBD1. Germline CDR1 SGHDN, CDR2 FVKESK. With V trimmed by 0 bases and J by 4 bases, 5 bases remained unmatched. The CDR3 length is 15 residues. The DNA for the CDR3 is TGTGCCAGCAGCCAAGAAGGGTACAGGGGCACTGAAGCTTTCTTT. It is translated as CASSQEGYRGTEAFF.